This record concerns one TCR beta chain sequence. TCRdb used MiXCR to reprocess the 5' RACE reads, holding one entry per CDR3 protein. The table has 380,000 or so distinct CDR3 sequences, roughly 13% seen once. This record belongs to a study of T-cell memory formation after mild COVID-19. The CDR3 consists of 15 residues. Germline V gene data show CDR1 as LGHNA and CDR2 as YSLEER. V was shortened by 1 base and J by 4 bases, with 10 bases between the two germline ends. The material sequenced was PBMCs or a T cell subset sorted from them (not recorded which). This chain uses TRBV4-3 with TRBJ1-4; D gene ambiguous. This receptor was obtained from a man between 18 and 29 years old who had mild COVID-19 (a few samples of this study predate the infection). Cell type and time point are not known. The CDR3 spells CASSQAANINEKLFF. The CDR3, as DNA: TGCGCCAGCAGCCAAGCGGCAAATATTAATGAAAAACTGTTTTTT.